Each of the 19 T cell receptor beta chains below was sequenced from the same sample in a study of cytomegalovirus exposure and HLA in healthy donors. Primers for the PCR totalled 60 Vbeta and 13 Jbeta. Assay used: immunoSEQ multiplex PCR; TCRdb lists only in-frame clones, some missing. This sample has about 130,000 clones, with about 79% found just once. The sequenced material came from PBMCs. These receptors all stem from a man aged 45-60 years in good health and CMV-seronegative.

The chain links TRBV5-1 to TRBJ2-7; 7 bases are a match to TRBD1. Germline assignment: CDR1 SGHRS and CDR2 YFSETQ. J was trimmed by 8 bases and V by 3 bases; bases with no gene match: 2. There are 11 residues in the CDR3. CDR3 nucleotides: TGCGCCAGCAGCTCGGGACAGAAGCAGTACTTC. This translates into CASSSGQKQYF. Complete variable domain (other parts from reference TRBV5-1 and TRBJ2-7): KAGVTQTPRYLIKTRGQQVTLSCSPISGHRSVSWYQQTPGQGLQFLFEYFSETQRNKGNFPGRFSGRQFSNSRSEMNVSTLELGDSALYLCASSSGQKQYFGPGTRLTVT.

V usage is TRBV7-6 and J usage is TRBJ2-7; 9 bases map to TRBD1. Germline CDR1 reads SGHVS; CDR2 reads FNYEAQ. This CDR3 contains 17 residues. V shed 4 bases, J shed 5 bases, and the junction held 15 bases outside the gene matches. The CDR3 loop is CASSSKLPGQGEHEQYF. CDR3 bases: TGTGCCAGCAGCTCCAAACTACCGGGACAGGGTGAACACGAGCAGTACTTC. Based on the CDR3 plus reference TRBV7-6 and TRBJ2-7, the full variable domain is GAGVSQSPRYKVTKRGQDVALRCDPISGHVSLYWYRQALGQGPEFLTYFNYEAQQDKSGLPNDRFSAERPEGSISTLTIQRTEQRDSAMYRCASSSKLPGQGEHEQYFGPGTRLTVT.

The rearrangement links TRBV4-2 to TRBJ2-1, with 7 bases fitting TRBD1. The length of the CDR3 is 13 residues. Trimming took 4 bases from V and 10 from J; bases not matched to a gene: 7. The germline V gene has CDR1 LGHNA and CDR2 YNFKEQ. The CDR3 region is CASSPFADREQFF. The CDR3 DNA sequence: TGTGCCAGCAGCCCATTTGCGGACAGGGAGCAGTTCTTC.

This rearrangement joins TRBV29-1 to TRBJ2-5; 7 bases match TRBD2. Matching the DNA end better, TRBJ2-7 makes the J call doubtful. Germline V gene data show CDR1 as SQVTM and CDR2 as ANQGSEA. This CDR3 has 13 residues. The CDR3 is CSVGGGRSYEQYF. CDR3 sequence (DNA): TGCAGCGTGGGGGGGGGACGCTCCTACGAGCAGTACTTC.

The CDR3 reads CASSLPSTAGETQYF. In DNA, the CDR3 is TGTGCCAGCAGCTTGCCCTCGACAGCGGGTGAGACCCAGTACTTC. The gene calls are TRBV5-8 and TRBJ2-5, with D perhaps matching TRBD2 (6 bases). In germline, CDR1 is SGHTS, CDR2 YDEGEE. The CDR3 spans 15 residues. V was cut by 1 base and J by 5 bases, with 15 bases left in between.

This chain uses TRBV19 with TRBJ1-2; D is perhaps TRBD1 (6 bases). The V gene lost 6 bases and the J gene lost 4 bases, with 12 bases spanning the gap. This CDR3 region has 13 residues. The germline gives CDR1 LNHDA, CDR2 SQIVND (reference sequence). The CDR3 here is CASSDGQRYGYTF. The DNA for the CDR3 is TGTGCCAGTAGCGACGGACAGCGCTATGGCTACACCTTC. The variable domain in full, completed from reference TRBV19 and TRBJ1-2, reads DGGITQSPKYLFRKEGQNVTLSCEQNLNHDAMYWYRQDPGQGLRLIYYSQIVNDFQKGDIAEGYSVSREKKESFPLTVTSAQKNPTAFYLCASSDGQRYGYTFGSGTRLTVV.

CDR3 in amino acids: CASSLAWTGLNSPLHF. For the CDR3, the DNA is TGTGCCAGCAGCTTAGCGTGGACAGGGCTTAATTCACCCCTCCACTTT. The chain is built from TRBV5-6 and TRBJ1-6; 8 positions match TRBD1. The J segment lost 6 bases and the V segment lost 2 bases, leaving 7 bases of the junction unmatched. CDR1 SGHDT and CDR2 YYEEEE come from the germline V gene. This CDR3 region has 16 residues.

V usage is TRBV5-8 and J usage is TRBJ2-5; a possible D gene is TRBD1 (5 bases). Germline V gene data show CDR1 as SGHTS and CDR2 as YDEGEE. This CDR3 has 16 amino acids. V was clipped by 0 bases and J by 0 bases, with 12 bases between them. The CDR3 is CASSLGHGQYQETQYF. The CDR3 nucleotides are TGTGCCAGCAGCTTGGGACACGGACAATACCAAGAGACCCAGTACTTC. The whole variable domain, filled in from reference TRBV5-8 and TRBJ2-5, reads EAGVTQSPTHLIKTRGQQATLRCSPISGHTSVYWYQQALGLGLQFLLWYDEGEERNRGNFPPRFSGRQFPNYSSELNVNALELEDSALYLCASSLGHGQYQETQYFGPGTRLLVL.

The gene calls are TRBV6-5 and TRBJ2-7, with 7 nucleotides matching TRBD1. Per the germline V gene, CDR1 is MNHEY and CDR2 is SVGAGI. After removal of 2 bases from V and 4 bases from J, the junction contained 5 bases not matched to a gene. The CDR3 is made up of 14 amino acids. CDR3 sequence (DNA): TGTGCCAGCAGTTACGGGGGACAGACTTACGAGCAGTACTTC. This encodes CASSYGGQTYEQYF.

This clone was seen once. This chain joins TRBV4-2 and TRBJ2-2; 9 bases fit TRBD2. With V trimmed by 0 bases and J by 3 bases, 8 bases remained unmatched. The germline gives CDR1 LGHNA, CDR2 YNFKEQ. This CDR3 is 18 amino acids long. CDR3 nucleotide sequence: TGTGCCAGCAGCCAAGATAGTCGGCTAGCGGGGCACACCGGGGAGCTGTTTTTT. Translation gives CASSQDSRLAGHTGELFF.

The rearrangement joins TRBV7-2 to TRBJ2-1; TRBD1 is a possible D gene (6 bases). This CDR3 region has 17 residues. Germline V gives CDR1 SGHTA, CDR2 FQGNSA. The V and J ends lost 5 bases and 2 bases respectively, with 19 bases between them. This CDR3 reads CASSPTSGALPYNEQFF. CDR3 DNA: TGTGCCAGCAGCCCAACATCAGGGGCCCTCCCCTACAATGAGCAGTTCTTC.

The chain links TRBV5-1 to TRBJ1-3; 7 bases are a match to TRBD1. This CDR3 has 15 amino acids. Germline assignment: CDR1 SGHRS and CDR2 YFSETQ. After removal of 5 bases from V and 1 base from J, the junction contained 6 bases not matched to a gene. The CDR3 DNA is TGCGCCAGCAGAACAGGGGACTTTTCTGGAAACACCATATATTTT. This encodes CASRTGDFSGNTIYF.

CDR3 sequence reads: CSVEWTGSGTDTQYF. CDR3 coding DNA: TGCAGCGTTGAATGGACAGGGTCAGGCACAGATACGCAGTATTTT. V and J are TRBV29-1 and TRBJ2-3; TRBD1 matches 8 bases. Germline V gene lookup returns CDR1 SQVTM and CDR2 ANQGSEA. This CDR3 has 15 residues. The J segment lost 1 base and the V segment lost 2 bases, leaving 5 bases of the junction unmatched.

The chain is built from TRBV7-6 and TRBJ2-5; 13 bases are shared with TRBD2. The DNA matches TRBJ2-7 better at its end, which makes the J call doubtful. CDR1 is SGHVS and CDR2 is FNYEAQ in the germline V gene. The CDR3 has 16 amino acids. The DNA of the CDR3 is TGTGCCAGCAGCACACGTCGGACTAGCGGGGGCTACGAGCAGTACTTC. Amino acids: CASSTRRTSGGYEQYF.

This chain links TRBV5-1 with TRBJ1-2; possibly TRBD1 for D (6 bases). The CDR3 is 13 amino acids. Deletions cut 5 bases from V and 3 bases from J, with 11 bases between. Looked up from germline, CDR1 is SGHRS and CDR2 is YFSETQ. DNA for the CDR3: TGCGCCAGCAGGGACAGTCAGTACTATGGCTACACCTTC. Its translation: CASRDSQYYGYTF.

The chain links TRBV6-5 to TRBJ1-1; no clear D. V lost 7 bases and J lost 0, with 15 bases in between. Germline CDR1 is MNHEY and CDR2 is SVGAGI. This CDR3 contains 15 residues. The CDR3, as DNA: TGTGCCAGCATGAGGTCCCGGGGTTTGAACACTGAAGCTTTCTTT. It translates to CASMRSRGLNTEAFF.

The chain uses TRBV27 and TRBJ2-4, with 10 bases that match TRBD1. The CDR3 contains 14 residues. V trimming: 8 bases; J trimming: 7 bases; junction bases outside the gene matches: 8. The germline CDR1 and CDR2 sequences are MNHEY and SMNVEV (reference sequence). The CDR3 sequence is CASGSRTGGNIQYF. The CDR3 nucleotides read TGTGCCAGCGGGTCGAGGACAGGGGGGAACATTCAGTACTTC.

About this clone itself: A junction boundary mismatches the germline segment, possibly from a read error. V is TRBV30 and J is TRBJ2-1; D perhaps matches TRBD1 (5 bases). The V gene's germline CDR1 is GTSNPN and CDR2 SVGIG (reference sequence). The CDR3 has 12 residues. CDR3 bases: TGTGCCTGGAGTGGGGGCGGTATCGAGCAGCTCTTC. Protein: CAWSGGGIEQLF.

This rearrangement joins TRBV4-2 to TRBJ2-1, with TRBD2 matching 10 bases. The CDR3 sequence is 18 residues long. CDR1 and CDR2 from the germline V gene are LGHNA and YNFKEQ. After removal of 3 bases from V and 5 bases from J, the junction contained 13 bases not matched to a gene. In DNA, the CDR3 is TGTGCCAGCAGCCAGGTACACCAACTAGCGGGGAGTCACAATGAGCAGTTCTTC. It translates to CASSQVHQLAGSHNEQFF.